Listed below are T cell receptor beta chains from one sample, sequenced in a study of regulatory T cells in long-lasting Graves disease. Using its own MiXCR run on the multiplex PCR reads, TCRdb lists one record per CDR3 protein. The table shows a few hundred thousand distinct CDR3 sequences, with around 20% occurring only once. This specimen was peripheral blood mononuclear cells (PBMCs), taken when the disease was refractory, from a patient treated with antithyroid drugs. The receptors were sampled from a female donor with Graves disease. Both conserved end residues are part of each CDR3. A D gene is named only where the DNA matches it firmly. The size of a clone is reported for some rows only, either as once, few or many, or as a class for expanded clones.

j_call: TRBJ2-5
clone_size: -
v_call: TRBV27
d_call: -
cdr3_nt: TGTGCCAGCAGTTTATTTAGGACGGGACAAGAGACCCAGTACTTC
cdr3_aa: CASSLFRTGQETQYF

j_call: TRBJ1-5
clone_size: few
v_call: TRBV5-6
d_call: -
cdr3_nt: TGTGCCAGCAGCCCTGGGGGTAAGAGCAATCAGCCCCAGCATTTT
cdr3_aa: CASSPGGKSNQPQHF

j_call: TRBJ2-7
clone_size: -
v_call: TRBV11-2
d_call: TRBD2
cdr3_nt: TGTGCCAGCAGCTTGGGACTAGCGGGAGTCCTGATCTACGAGCAGTACTTC
cdr3_aa: CASSLGLAGVLIYEQYF

j_call: TRBJ2-5
clone_size: -
v_call: TRBV10-3
d_call: -
cdr3_nt: TGTGCCATCAGTGATTCCAAGACCCAGTACTTC
cdr3_aa: CAISDSKTQYF

j_call: TRBJ2-2
clone_size: few
v_call: TRBV4-3
d_call: TRBD2
cdr3_nt: TGCGCCAGCAGCCAAGATGTTGGGCTAGCGGGATTTCGTAACACCGGGGAGCTGTTTTTT
cdr3_aa: CASSQDVGLAGFRNTGELFF

j_call: TRBJ2-2
clone_size: -
v_call: TRBV29-1
d_call: -
cdr3_nt: TGCAGCGTTGAAGGGCCCCGGAACACCGGGGAGCTGTTTTTT
cdr3_aa: CSVEGPRNTGELFF

j_call: TRBJ1-1
clone_size: few
v_call: TRBV3-1
d_call: -
cdr3_nt: TGTGCCAGCAGCCAAGATAGGGGCGCGGCTGAAGCTTTCTTT
cdr3_aa: CASSQDRGAAEAFF

j_call: TRBJ2-5
clone_size: -
v_call: TRBV27
d_call: -
cdr3_nt: TGTGCCAGCAAATCCCTGGCTAGCTCTTTTGAGACCCAGTACTTC
cdr3_aa: CASKSLASSFETQYF

j_call: TRBJ1-1
clone_size: -
v_call: TRBV10-3
d_call: TRBD1
cdr3_nt: TGTGCCATCAGCGAACCGGGACAGGGGGAAGGTGAAGCTTTCTTT
cdr3_aa: CAISEPGQGEGEAFF

j_call: TRBJ1-6
clone_size: few
v_call: TRBV12-3/TRBV12-4
d_call: TRBD1
cdr3_nt: TGTGCCAGCAGTTCGACAGGGTTCAATTCACCCCTCCACTTT
cdr3_aa: CASSSTGFNSPLHF

j_call: TRBJ2-1
clone_size: -
v_call: TRBV29-1
d_call: TRBD2
cdr3_nt: TGCAGCGCCCACCCCTTGGAGCGGGAGACCAATAAGCAGTTCTTC
cdr3_aa: CSAHPLERETNKQFF

j_call: TRBJ1-4
clone_size: -
v_call: TRBV7-2
d_call: -
cdr3_nt: TGTGCCAGCAGCTTATCGCACGGATCTCTCTCAACTAATGAAAAACTGTTTTTT
cdr3_aa: CASSLSHGSLSTNEKLFF

j_call: TRBJ2-2
clone_size: -
v_call: TRBV7-3
d_call: TRBD2
cdr3_nt: TGTGCCAGCAGCCAACTAGCGGGCCTGAACACCGGGGAGCTGTTTTTT
cdr3_aa: CASSQLAGLNTGELFF